These 11 T cell receptor beta chains came from one sample sequenced in a study of shared clonotypes between healthy human individuals. Profiled with immunoSEQ multiplex PCR; TCRdb holds only in-frame clones, not every one. The sample records around 2.1 million clones, more than 90% being singletons. The material sequenced was naive CD4+ T cells sorted from blood. Subset indicated: CD45RA+ positively selected. These receptors were collected from a young man in good health.

The chain uses TRBV9 and TRBJ2-5; a weak D match, TRBD2 (6 bases). The CDR3 contains 18 residues. V was trimmed by 0 bases and J by 0 bases, leaving 18 bases between them. CDR1 is SGDLS and CDR2 is YYNGEE in the germline V gene. CDR3 sequence (DNA): TGTGCCAGCAGCGTAGGTGATCGTGGCGGGACCTACCAAGAGACCCAGTACTTC. This translates into CASSVGDRGGTYQETQYF.

To note about this clone: At one of its ends the junction is not consistent with the germline gene, which may arise from a read error. The chain uses TRBV27 and TRBJ2-7; perhaps TRBD1 as D (6 bases). From germline, CDR1 is MNHEY and CDR2 SMNVEV (reference sequence). This CDR3 region has 14 residues. In DNA form, the CDR3 reads TGTGCCACCAGTATGGGGGCGGGTTATTACGAGCAGTACTTC. Amino acids: CATSMGAGYYEQYF.

As concerns this clone: The sample contains more than one DNA sequence encoding this CDR3. This chain links TRBV5-1 with TRBJ1-1; maybe TRBD1 (5 bases). The CDR3 is 13 amino acids. Per the germline V gene, CDR1 is SGHRS and CDR2 is YFSETQ. V was clipped by 2 bases and J by 5 bases, with 10 bases between them. The CDR3 region has the DNA TGCGCCAGCAGCTTTACTGGGGGGACTGAAGCTTTCTTT. Encoded protein: CASSFTGGTEAFF.

The chain recombines TRBV2 with TRBJ1-5; D possibly corresponds to TRBD1 (6 bases). With 7 bases removed from V and 5 bases from J, the gap between germline ends came to 18 bases. The germline V gene encodes CDR1 SNHLY and CDR2 FYNNEI. The CDR3 has 15 amino acids. The DNA of the CDR3 is TGTGCCAGCACCCGCTTTGGGGGGGGCGATCAGCCCCAGCATTTT. As protein: CASTRFGGGDQPQHF.

The table lists this clone with a count of one. This chain joins TRBV27 and TRBJ2-5; D unresolved. CDR1 and CDR2 from the germline V gene are MNHEY and SMNVEV (reference sequence). Trimming pared 6 bases from V and 4 bases from J, leaving 6 bases between. The CDR3 is 11 amino acids. CDR3 in DNA: TGTGCCAGCAGGGGAAGAGAGACCCAGTACTTC. This translates into CASRGRETQYF.

The chain carries TRBV27 and TRBJ1-6; 10 bases line up with TRBD1. The CDR3 length is 17 residues. The germline gives CDR1 MNHEY, CDR2 SMNVEV (reference sequence). The trim removed 5 bases at V and 4 bases at J, leaving 8 bases unmatched. CDR3 region: CASSRQTGGSYNSPLHF. The CDR3, as DNA: TGTGCCAGCAGTAGACAGACAGGGGGCTCTTATAATTCACCCCTCCACTTT.

The CDR3: CAGSRESSYEQYF. The DNA for the CDR3 is TGTGCTGGGAGCAGGGAGAGCTCCTACGAGCAGTACTTC. V and J are TRBV30 and TRBJ2-7; either TRBD1 or TRBD2 may supply D (5 bases each). The germline CDR1 and CDR2 sequences are GTSNPN and SVGIG (reference sequence). The CDR3 contains 13 residues. The entire variable domain, with the rest obtained from reference TRBV30 and TRBJ2-7, is as follows: SQTIHQWPATLVQPVGSPLSLECTVEGTSNPNLYWYRQAAGRGLQLLFYSVGIGQISSEVPQNLSASRPQDRQFILSSKKLLLSDSGFYLCAGSRESSYEQYFGPGTRLTVT.

This clone was counted once. The chain links TRBV10-2 to TRBJ2-7; D is perhaps TRBD2 (6 bases). Trimming removed 6 bases from V and 7 bases from J, with 13 bases in between. Germline values: CDR1 WSHSY, CDR2 SAAADI. The CDR3 is 12 amino acids. The CDR3 region has the DNA TGCGCCAGCAGCCTAGAGGCGGGAGAGCAGTACTTC. Translating gives CASSLEAGEQYF.

This chain connects TRBV19 to TRBJ1-5, with a possible D match to TRBD1 (5 bases). V lost 6 bases to trimming and J lost 2 bases, with 8 bases between them. This CDR3 has 13 amino acids. CDR1 and CDR2 from the germline V gene are LNHDA and SQIVND (reference sequence). CDR3 nucleotide sequence: TGTGCCAGTAGCTTGACAGGCAATCAGCCCCAGCATTTT. Amino acid sequence: CASSLTGNQPQHF.

This chain joins TRBV5-1 and TRBJ1-6; D remains unclear. V was cut by 0 bases and J by 5 bases, with 12 bases left in between. This CDR3 is built from 16 residues. Germline-derived CDR1 and CDR2 are SGHRS and YFSETQ. The CDR3 region is CASSLATSPNNSPLHF. The CDR3 DNA reads as TGCGCCAGCAGCTTGGCCACCAGCCCAAATAATTCACCCCTCCACTTT.

The V call is TRBV5-1, the J call TRBJ2-2; TRBD2 aligns across 10 bases. From germline, CDR1 is SGHRS and CDR2 YFSETQ. CDR3 length: 16 amino acids. Germline trimming cut 7 bases from V and 1 base from J; bases unmatched to any gene: 7. DNA of the CDR3: TGCGCCAGCTCAGCTAGCGGGGGCTTGAACACCGGGGAGCTGTTTTTT. Translating gives CASSASGGLNTGELFF.